These T cell receptor beta chains were read from a single sample in a study of blood T cell repertoires in COVID-19. Data came from immunoSEQ multiplex PCR; TCRdb stores just in-frame clones and leaves some out. The table includes about 380,000 clones, around 87% detected once. The sequencing sample was made of PBMCs or T cells enriched from blood (not recorded which). The source of these receptors is a man aged 25 to 45 who had recovered from COVID-19. The conserved cysteine and the conserved F or W are not part of the CDR3 here.

j_call: TRBJ2-3; v_call: TRBV7-2; cdr3_aa: ASSLTISTDTQY
j_call: TRBJ1-4; v_call: TRBV28; cdr3_aa: ASRPRTGGEKLF
j_call: TRBJ1-5; v_call: TRBV13; cdr3_aa: ASSQWYRDTTHQPQH
j_call: TRBJ1-1; v_call: TRBV19; cdr3_aa: ASTEGVMNTEAF
j_call: TRBJ1-1; v_call: TRBV6-5; cdr3_aa: ASSYGTGEAF
j_call: TRBJ1-4; v_call: TRBV7-8; cdr3_aa: ASSYGGLLTNEKLF
j_call: TRBJ1-2; v_call: TRBV24-1; cdr3_aa: ATSDLPRDITPDYGYT
j_call: TRBJ1-5; v_call: TRBV6-5; cdr3_aa: ASSYRPSSGPQH
j_call: TRBJ1-1; v_call: TRBV5-4; cdr3_aa: ASSDRTGLNTEAF
j_call: TRBJ1-5; v_call: TRBV12-3/TRBV12-4; cdr3_aa: ASNLQGQPQH
j_call: TRBJ2-7; v_call: TRBV7-2; cdr3_aa: ASSFVEGTAYEQY
j_call: TRBJ1-2; v_call: TRBV5-1; cdr3_aa: ASSPWTGSNYGYT
j_call: TRBJ2-1; v_call: TRBV30; cdr3_aa: AWSRTSGGSSAEQF
j_call: TRBJ2-3; v_call: TRBV18; cdr3_aa: ASSPPLSGYYTDTQY
j_call: TRBJ1-3; v_call: TRBV13; cdr3_aa: ASSLTGSSGNTIY
j_call: TRBJ1-3; v_call: TRBV4-2; cdr3_aa: ASSQLTGTESRNTIY
j_call: TRBJ2-3; v_call: TRBV10-2; cdr3_aa: ASRSSGGDTDTQY
j_call: TRBJ2-1; v_call: TRBV5-1; cdr3_aa: ASSIGDRGFDEQF
j_call: TRBJ2-2; v_call: TRBV10-2; cdr3_aa: ASSEPSGELF
j_call: TRBJ2-7; v_call: TRBV6-5; cdr3_aa: ASIRTGNYEQY
j_call: TRBJ1-1; v_call: TRBV30; cdr3_aa: AGNEQVNTEAF
j_call: TRBJ2-7; v_call: TRBV3-1/TRBV3-2; cdr3_aa: ASSQAYEQY
j_call: TRBJ2-3; v_call: TRBV2; cdr3_aa: AIGTSGSTDTQY
j_call: TRBJ1-2; v_call: TRBV20-1; cdr3_aa: SASWGQEVT
j_call: TRBJ1-2; v_call: TRBV30; cdr3_aa: AYGQVYGYT
j_call: TRBJ2-1; v_call: TRBV9; cdr3_aa: ASSVGTGSYEQF
j_call: TRBJ1-5; v_call: TRBV2; cdr3_aa: ASSDLQGSQPQH
j_call: TRBJ2-2; v_call: TRBV5-4; cdr3_aa: ASSFDIGPGELF
j_call: TRBJ2-1; v_call: TRBV11-3; cdr3_aa: ASSLVGREQF
j_call: TRBJ2-7; v_call: TRBV7-9; cdr3_aa: ASSPTSGSAYEQY
j_call: TRBJ2-1; v_call: TRBV9; cdr3_aa: ASSVVGPGGIPNEQF
j_call: TRBJ1-3; v_call: TRBV30; cdr3_aa: AWGYVGGNTIY
j_call: TRBJ2-1; v_call: TRBV30; cdr3_aa: ACPSGGRYNEQF
j_call: TRBJ1-6; v_call: TRBV3-1/TRBV3-2; cdr3_aa: ASSQVGTGFWNSPLH
j_call: TRBJ1-2; v_call: TRBV6-5; cdr3_aa: ASSYGQGGYT
j_call: TRBJ1-6; v_call: TRBV19; cdr3_aa: ASTSQGEQYRALH
j_call: TRBJ1-1; v_call: TRBV29-1; cdr3_aa: SVVKGQLNTEAF
j_call: TRBJ2-2; v_call: TRBV10-3; cdr3_aa: ATKTGSGELF
j_call: TRBJ1-1; v_call: TRBV10-1; cdr3_aa: ASSWGGNTEAF
j_call: TRBJ1-2; v_call: TRBV5-1; cdr3_aa: ASSLESGEGYGYT
j_call: TRBJ2-2; v_call: TRBV27; cdr3_aa: ASSSGGLAGELF
j_call: TRBJ2-7; v_call: TRBV30; cdr3_aa: AWCQGGQGYEQY
j_call: TRBJ2-5; v_call: TRBV19; cdr3_aa: ASSQGQETQY
j_call: TRBJ1-2; v_call: TRBV2; cdr3_aa: ASGGGTGDYGYT
j_call: TRBJ1-1; v_call: TRBV14; cdr3_aa: ASSHHDRGPEAF
j_call: TRBJ1-5; v_call: TRBV19; cdr3_aa: ASKVSVNSNQPQH
j_call: TRBJ1-2; v_call: TRBV30; cdr3_aa: ACPGGTGRYYGYT
j_call: TRBJ1-2; v_call: TRBV27; cdr3_aa: ASSLRGRGYT